The rows below give T cell receptor beta chains drawn from one sample of a study of cytomegalovirus exposure and HLA in healthy donors. Only in-frame clones appear in the TCRdb table, and some are missing; sequencing was by immunoSEQ multiplex PCR. Of around 230,000 clones listed, roughly 81% are singletons. The sample comprised PBMCs. The receptors derive from a girl aged 2-10 years in good health and CMV-seronegative. CDR3s include the opening cysteine and the closing phenylalanine or tryptophan. The order of the fields is V gene, J gene, D gene, clone size, CDR3 protein, CDR3 DNA. The D gene is left open where the match is weak. Only some rows state a clone size, as once, few, many or a class for expanded clones.

TRBV11-2	TRBJ1-6	.	.	CASSLVRSGVGFNSPLHF	TGTGCCAGCAGCTTAGTTCGATCAGGGGTTGGATTTAATTCACCCCTCCACTTT
TRBV27	TRBJ1-2	.	.	CASSYRLNYGYTF	TGTGCCAGCAGTTACAGGTTGAACTATGGCTACACCTTC
TRBV11-2	TRBJ1-1	TRBD1	.	CASSSWTGDTEAFF	TGTGCCAGCAGCTCCTGGACAGGGGATACTGAAGCTTTCTTT
TRBV2	TRBJ1-1	.	.	CASSDFEVNTEAFF	TGTGCCAGCAGTGATTTCGAGGTGAACACTGAAGCTTTCTTT
TRBV5-1	TRBJ2-3	.	.	CASRYGQFTDTQYF	TGCGCCAGCAGGTACGGACAGTTCACAGATACGCAGTATTTT
TRBV5-6	TRBJ2-1	.	.	CASSSRTEEAYNEQFF	TGTGCCAGCAGCTCGAGGACAGAAGAGGCCTACAATGAGCAGTTCTTC
TRBV30	TRBJ1-5	.	.	CAWSRTAYQPQHF	TGTGCCTGGAGCCGGACAGCCTATCAGCCCCAGCATTTT
TRBV10-3	TRBJ2-7	.	once	CAISESPGPIYEQYF	TGTGCCATCAGTGAGTCGCCAGGCCCGATCTACGAGCAGTACTTC
TRBV4-1	TRBJ2-7	.	.	CASSREGQRARYEQYF	TGCGCCAGCAGCCGAGAGGGACAGCGGGCGAGGTACGAGCAGTACTTC
TRBV7-9	TRBJ1-4	.	.	CASSSSPLGNEKLFF	TGTGCCAGCAGCTCCTCTCCGCTAGGTAATGAAAAACTGTTTTTT
TRBV10-2	TRBJ2-3	TRBD2	.	CASSDLRGGTDTQYF	TGCGCCAGCAGTGATCTGCGGGGGGGCACAGATACGCAGTATTTT
TRBV10-3	TRBJ2-7	TRBD2	.	CAISKTSGRGTSYEQYF	TGTGCCATCAGTAAGACTAGCGGGAGGGGAACCTCCTACGAGCAGTACTTC
TRBV18	TRBJ2-1	TRBD2	.	CASSPLAGTSNNEQFF	TGTGCCAGCTCACCCCTTGCCGGGACTAGCAACAATGAGCAGTTCTTC
TRBV5-1	TRBJ1-5	.	.	CASSLDTHNQPQHF	TGCGCCAGCAGCTTAGACACCCACAATCAGCCCCAGCATTTT
TRBV6-5	TRBJ1-3	.	.	CASSYSSTGTIYF	TGTGCCAGCAGTTACTCTTCCACGGGCACCATATATTTT
TRBV4-1	TRBJ1-1	TRBD1	.	CASSQANRGRDTEAFF	TGCGCCAGCAGCCAAGCTAACAGGGGTCGGGACACTGAAGCTTTCTTT
TRBV7-9	TRBJ1-6	.	.	CASSLKRGFYNSPLHF	TGTGCCAGCAGCCTAAAACGGGGGTTTTATAATTCACCCCTCCACTTT
TRBV6-5	TRBJ2-3	.	.	CARVNPRDTQYF	TGTGCCAGAGTAAACCCCCGGGATACGCAGTATTTT
TRBV7-9	TRBJ2-2	TRBD2	.	CASSLGRTSITGELFF	TGTGCCAGCAGCTTAGGGCGGACTAGCATCACCGGGGAGCTGTTTTTT
TRBV2	TRBJ2-7	TRBD1	.	CASRMAGQGASYEQYF	TGTGCCAGCAGGATGGCAGGACAGGGGGCTTCCTACGAGCAGTACTTC
TRBV7-2	TRBJ2-7	.	few	CASSLATEYEQYF	TGTGCCAGCAGCTTGGCGACAGAGTACGAGCAGTACTTC
TRBV19	TRBJ1-2	.	.	CASSREGVGYGYTF	TGTGCCAGTAGTCGCGAAGGGGTAGGGTATGGCTACACCTTC
TRBV5-1	TRBJ1-1	.	.	CASSLQSMNTEAFF	TGCGCCAGCAGCTTACAGAGTATGAACACTGAAGCTTTCTTT
TRBV30	TRBJ2-1	TRBD1	.	CAWDGQGNYNEQFF	TGTGCCTGGGACGGACAGGGAAACTACAATGAGCAGTTCTTC
TRBV6-1	TRBJ1-2	TRBD1	.	CASSEGYQTGGHGYTF	TGTGCCAGCAGTGAGGGCTACCAGACAGGGGGGCATGGCTACACCTTC
TRBV4-1	TRBJ2-7	.	.	CASSPKFGGRSLYEQYF	TGCGCCAGCAGCCCCAAGTTCGGTGGTAGGAGCCTCTACGAGCAGTACTTC
TRBV7-8	TRBJ1-1	.	once	CASSLGIRVRDTEAFF	TGTGCCAGCAGCTTAGGTATTCGGGTACGGGACACTGAAGCTTTCTTT
TRBV18	TRBJ2-7	.	.	CASSPGTGSYEQYF	TGTGCCAGCTCACCAGGAACGGGCTCCTACGAGCAGTACTTC
TRBV5-1	TRBJ2-2	.	.	CASSLKVQGTGELFF	TGCGCCAGCAGCTTAAAGGTTCAGGGCACCGGGGAGCTGTTTTTT
TRBV29-1	TRBJ2-1	TRBD2	once	CSVEASGGQGSYNEQFF	TGCAGCGTTGAAGCTAGCGGGGGGCAGGGATCCTACAATGAGCAGTTCTTC
TRBV7-9	TRBJ1-1	.	.	CASSLDNGWNTEAFF	TGTGCCAGCAGCTTAGACAATGGCTGGAACACTGAAGCTTTCTTT
TRBV20-1	TRBJ1-2	.	.	CSASTGDGYTF	TGCAGTGCTAGTACCGGGGATGGCTACACCTTC
TRBV7-7	TRBJ1-1	.	.	CASSQDRNTEAFF	TGTGCCAGCAGCCAGGACAGGAACACTGAAGCTTTCTTT
TRBV5-1	TRBJ2-1	.	.	CASSPQGPGKDNEQFF	TGCGCCAGCAGCCCCCAAGGCCCAGGGAAGGACAATGAGCAGTTCTTC
TRBV5-1	TRBJ1-5	TRBD1	once	CASSLGQGGQPQHF	TGCGCCAGCAGCCTGGGACAGGGAGGCCAGCCCCAGCATTTT
TRBV5-6	TRBJ1-6	.	once	CASSGNRETPLHF	TGTGCCAGCAGCGGAAACAGGGAAACACCCCTCCACTTT
TRBV30	TRBJ1-6	.	.	CAWHRPRVLNSPLHF	TGTGCCTGGCACAGGCCCAGGGTCCTTAATTCACCCCTCCACTTT
TRBV9	TRBJ2-1	TRBD2	.	CASSAGTSGDRNEQFF	TGTGCCAGCAGCGCGGGGACTAGCGGGGACCGCAATGAGCAGTTCTTC
TRBV11-2	TRBJ1-6	.	.	CASRRQAINSPLHF	TGTGCCAGCCGCCGACAGGCCATAAATTCACCCCTCCACTTT
TRBV10-3	TRBJ2-1	.	.	CAIGERSYNEQFF	TGTGCCATCGGGGAGCGATCCTACAATGAGCAGTTCTTC
TRBV5-6	TRBJ2-3	TRBD1	.	CASSYRGLIRGADTQYF	TGTGCCAGCAGCTACAGGGGGCTAATTCGAGGAGCAGATACGCAGTATTTT
TRBV5-6	TRBJ2-6	TRBD2	.	CASSLAGGSGANVLTF	TGTGCCAGCAGCTTGGCCGGGGGGTCTGGGGCCAACGTCCTGACTTTC
TRBV12-5	TRBJ2-6	TRBD1	.	CASGKGQGTNVLTF	TGTGCTAGTGGTAAAGGACAGGGTACCAACGTCCTGACTTTC
TRBV30	TRBJ1-2	.	.	CAWSPLGGSYGYTF	TGTGCCTGGAGTCCGTTGGGGGGGAGCTATGGCTACACCTTC
TRBV6-5	TRBJ2-7	TRBD2	.	CASSYSSGGAYEQYF	TGTGCCAGCAGTTACTCTAGCGGGGGGGCCTACGAGCAGTACTTC
TRBV6-5	TRBJ2-7	TRBD2	.	CASSLGTSGSYEQYF	TGTGCCAGCAGCCTCGGGACTAGCGGCTCCTACGAGCAGTACTTC
TRBV7-9	TRBJ1-1	TRBD1	.	CASSPPGQEAFF	TGTGCCAGCAGCCCACCGGGACAGGAAGCTTTCTTT
TRBV10-2	TRBJ2-7	TRBD2	.	CASNDRTSGSYEQYF	TGCGCCAGCAACGATCGGACTAGCGGCTCCTACGAGCAGTACTTC
TRBV9	TRBJ1-2	.	.	CASSSRTRDAYTF	TGTGCCAGCAGCTCCAGGACCAGGGATGCCTACACCTTC
TRBV4-1	TRBJ1-6	.	once	CASSQPGTGLYNSPLHF	TGCGCCAGCAGCCAACCCGGGACGGGACTGTATAATTCACCCCTCCACTTT
TRBV29-1	TRBJ2-3	TRBD2	.	CSGGGTDTQYF	TGCAGCGGGGGAGGGACAGATACGCAGTATTTT
TRBV4-2	TRBJ2-7	TRBD2	.	CASSQVRERGSYEQYF	TGTGCCAGCAGCCAAGTGAGGGAGCGGGGCTCCTACGAGCAGTACTTC
TRBV4-1	TRBJ1-2	TRBD1	.	CASSQVTTGTNYGYTF	TGCGCCAGCAGCCAAGTCACGACAGGGACTAACTATGGCTACACCTTC
TRBV30	TRBJ1-5	.	.	CAWSDPRGNQHF	TGTGCCTGGAGCGACCCCCGAGGGAACCAGCATTTT
TRBV18	TRBJ1-2	TRBD1	.	CASSWDRGAYGYTF	TGTGCCAGCTCATGGGACAGGGGGGCCTATGGCTACACCTTC